A single sample is the source of the 20 T cell receptor beta chains below, sequenced in a study of blood T cell repertoires in COVID-19. Profiled with immunoSEQ multiplex PCR; TCRdb holds only in-frame clones, not every one. The sample has more than 200,000 clones; approximately 88% are singletons. Sequencing input: PBMCs or T cells enriched from blood (not recorded which). The receptor set was obtained from a woman aged 25 to 39 who had been exposed to COVID-19.

The chain has TRBV7-9 and TRBJ1-2; weak D call: TRBD1 (5 bases). This CDR3 spans 13 amino acids. Germline V gives CDR1 SEHNR, CDR2 FQNEAQ (reference sequence). V shed 7 bases and J shed 4 bases, with 13 bases lying between them. The CDR3 sequence is CASTTGGFYGYTF. As DNA, the CDR3 is TGTGCCAGCACCACGGGGGGGTTCTATGGCTACACCTTC.

V is TRBV6-5 and J is TRBJ2-2; weak D call: TRBD1 (6 bases). The CDR3 contains 15 residues. In germline, CDR1 is MNHEY, CDR2 SVGAGI. The V gene lost 7 bases and the J gene lost 3 bases, with 15 bases spanning the gap. CDR3 sequence reads: CASNLGRGYTGELFF. DNA of the CDR3: TGTGCCAGCAATTTAGGCAGGGGATACACCGGGGAGCTGTTTTTT.

The J gene is TRBJ1-2, the V gene TRBV10-2; 7 bases are a match to TRBD1. The CDR3 is made up of 12 amino acids. Germline V gene sequence: CDR1 WSHSY, CDR2 SAAADI. The ends lost 7 bases at V and 4 bases at J; junction bases unmatched: 3. CDR3 nucleotides: TGCGCCAGCAATCAGGGGGGCTATGGCTACACCTTC. Translation gives CASNQGGYGYTF.

The genes are TRBV9 and TRBJ2-5; D gene uncertain. Trimming cost V 1 base and J 0 bases, with 13 bases left between them. The CDR3 is made up of 16 amino acids. Germline V CDR1 and CDR2: SGDLS, YYNGEE. CDR3: CASSVYGRSYQETQYF. Here the CDR3 DNA reads TGTGCCAGCAGCGTATATGGTCGGAGTTACCAAGAGACCCAGTACTTC.

This chain connects TRBV6-5 to TRBJ2-2; the match to TRBD1 covers 9 bases. After removal of 6 bases from V and 1 base from J, the junction contained 3 bases not matched to a gene. Germline loops: CDR1 MNHEY, CDR2 SVGAGI. The CDR3 sequence is 15 residues long. The chain's CDR3 is CASSRGQGNTGELFF. The CDR3 bases are TGTGCCAGCAGCCGGGGACAGGGGAACACCGGGGAGCTGTTTTTT.

This clone was seen just once. The chain is built from TRBV7-9 and TRBJ1-2; D may be TRBD1 (6 bases). CDR1 is SEHNR and CDR2 is FQNEAQ in the germline V gene (reference sequence). Trimming cost V 7 bases and J 1 base, with 16 bases left between them. This CDR3 has 15 residues. This chain's CDR3 is CASTIGGHRNYGYTF. Written as DNA, the CDR3 is TGTGCCAGCACCATAGGGGGACACCGTAACTATGGCTACACCTTC. Full variable domain (missing parts from reference TRBV7-9 and TRBJ1-2): DTGVSQNPRHKITKRGQNVTFRCDPISEHNRLYWYRQTLGQGPEFLTYFQNEAQLEKSRLLSDRFSAERPKGSFSTLEIQRTEQGDSAMYLCASTIGGHRNYGYTFGSGTRLTVV.

This chain uses TRBV10-1 with TRBJ1-4; 9 nucleotides align to TRBD1. The V and J ends lost 7 bases and 8 bases, in that order; junction bases with no gene match: 5. Germline values: CDR1 WNHNN, CDR2 SYGVQD (reference sequence). The CDR3 has 13 amino acids. The CDR3, as DNA: TGCGCCAGCATAGGACAGGGGAAAGAAAAACTGTTTTTT. Its protein product is CASIGQGKEKLFF.

This chain joins TRBV28 and TRBJ2-7; 7 bases are shared with TRBD2. After removal of 2 bases from V and 4 bases from J, the junction contained 5 bases not matched to a gene. The CDR3 contains 14 residues. Germline CDR1 reads MDHEN; CDR2 reads SYDVKM. CDR3 nucleotides: TGTGCCAGCAGTTTAATCGGGGGGAAGTACGAGCAGTACTTC. This gives the protein CASSLIGGKYEQYF.

The V call is TRBV23-1, the J call TRBJ2-1; TRBD2 aligns across 14 bases. TRBV23-1 is labeled an ORF, and its function is uncertain. With V trimmed by 7 bases and J by 7 bases, 18 bases remained unmatched. The CDR3 is 19 amino acids. CDR3 sequence reads: CASIVDLGTSGRTGNEQFF. CDR3 coding DNA: TGCGCCAGCATAGTCGATCTCGGGACTAGCGGGAGAACTGGGAATGAGCAGTTCTTC.

The chain combines TRBV5-1 with TRBJ2-1, with a weak D call TRBD2 (6 bases). The CDR3 totals 16 residues. Trimming cost V 4 bases and J 4 bases, with 18 bases left between them. Germline lookup yields CDR1 SGHRS and CDR2 YFSETQ. This chain's CDR3 is CASSPGMVRDYNEQFF. The CDR3 nucleotides are TGCGCCAGCAGCCCCGGGATGGTGCGGGATTACAATGAGCAGTTCTTC.

This chain uses TRBV27 with TRBJ2-5; 8 nucleotides align to TRBD1. The CDR3 extends over 14 amino acids. The ends lost 5 bases at V and 4 bases at J; junction bases unmatched: 6. Germline CDR1 and CDR2: MNHEY and SMNVEV (reference sequence). The CDR3 sequence: CASSDDRGIETQYF. The DNA for the CDR3 is TGTGCCAGCAGTGACGACAGGGGCATAGAGACCCAGTACTTC.

The V gene is TRBV13, the J gene TRBJ2-3, with 13 bases identical to TRBD2. Germline lookup yields CDR1 PRHDT and CDR2 FYEKMQ (reference sequence). The CDR3 contains 15 residues. The trim removed 3 bases at V and 5 bases at J, leaving 2 bases unmatched. The DNA of the CDR3 is TGTGCCAGCAGCTTTAGGACTAGCGGGAGAGATACGCAGTATTTT. Translated, it gives CASSFRTSGRDTQYF. The full variable domain, its missing parts supplied by reference TRBV13 and TRBJ2-3, is AAGVIQSPRHLIKEKRETATLKCYPIPRHDTVYWYQQGPGQDPQFLISFYEKMQSDKGSIPDRFSAQQFSDYHSELNMSSLELGDSALYFCASSFRTSGRDTQYFGPGTRLTVL.

The chain recombines TRBV6-5 with TRBJ2-7; 11 nucleotides align to TRBD2. J lost 0 bases, V lost 7 bases, and 5 bases had no gene match. The length of the CDR3 is 15 residues. The germline CDR1 and CDR2 sequences are MNHEY and SVGAGI. The CDR3, as DNA: TGTGCCAGCATTGGGACTAGCGGAGCCTCCTACGAGCAGTACTTC. Protein product: CASIGTSGASYEQYF.

J is TRBJ2-3 and V is TRBV27; no clear D gene. Trimming removed 8 bases from V and 3 bases from J, with 9 bases in between. Germline assignment: CDR1 MNHEY and CDR2 SMNVEV (reference sequence). The CDR3 spans 12 residues. The CDR3 reads CASGAFTDTQYF. CDR3 bases: TGTGCCAGCGGAGCTTTTACAGATACGCAGTATTTT.

This chain uses TRBV29-1 with TRBJ1-6; D possibly corresponds to TRBD1 (6 bases). The V and J ends lost 5 bases and 6 bases respectively, with 11 bases between them. The CDR3 extends over 13 amino acids. Per germline, CDR1 SQVTM and CDR2 ANQGSEA. CDR3 sequence reads: CSVRQGRNSPLHF. The CDR3 bases are TGCAGCGTTAGGCAGGGGCGTAATTCACCCCTCCACTTT.

The chain combines TRBV11-2 with TRBJ1-3; possibly TRBD1 for D (6 bases). Trimming took off 2 bases at V and 2 bases at J, with 13 bases between the two ends. The CDR3 runs 16 residues. Germline CDR1 is SGHAT and CDR2 is FQNNGV. CDR3 in DNA: TGTGCCAGCAGCTTATTGCCAGGGACAACTGGAAACACCATATATTTT. It encodes CASSLLPGTTGNTIYF.

This rearrangement joins TRBV30 to TRBJ1-2, with TRBD1 identical over 8 bases. Germline V gene data show CDR1 as GTSNPN and CDR2 as SVGIG (reference sequence). V lost 4 bases and J lost 7; bases outside the gene matches: 2. This CDR3 contains 11 residues. The CDR3 coding sequence is TGTGCCTGGAATACAGGGGGTGGCTACACCTTC. This encodes CAWNTGGGYTF.

The rearrangement links TRBV11-2 to TRBJ1-2; the match to TRBD1 covers 10 bases. CDR3 length equals 17 residues. V was pared by 3 bases and J by 4 bases, with 11 bases of the junction left unmatched. Germline loops: CDR1 SGHAT, CDR2 FQNNGV. The CDR3, as DNA: TGTGCCAGCAGCTTGGGGCATACGGGACAGGGGATCTATGGCTACACCTTC. Its translation is CASSLGHTGQGIYGYTF. The whole variable domain, remainder taken from reference TRBV11-2 and TRBJ1-2, is EAGVAQSPRYKIIEKRQSVAFWCNPISGHATLYWYQQILGQGPKLLIQFQNNGVVDDSQLPKDRFSAERLKGVDSTLKIQPAKLEDSAVYLCASSLGHTGQGIYGYTFGSGTRLTVV.

The chain couples TRBV19 to TRBJ2-1; 12 nucleotides agree with TRBD2. With V trimmed by 3 bases and J by 8 bases, 8 bases remained unmatched. CDR1 is LNHDA, CDR2 SQIVND, per germline (reference sequence). This CDR3 is 16 amino acids long. DNA for the CDR3: TGTGCCAGTAGTATTGGACTAGCGGGGAGTAGGGATGAGCAGTTCTTC. Protein product: CASSIGLAGSRDEQFF.

The CDR3 spells CASSTDSYEQYF. DNA for the CDR3: TGTGCCAGCAGTACAGACAGCTACGAGCAGTACTTC. The gene calls are TRBV27 and TRBJ2-7; maybe TRBD1 (5 bases). Germline V gives CDR1 MNHEY, CDR2 SMNVEV (reference sequence). CDR3 length equals 12 residues. The ends were cut back, 5 bases at V and 3 bases at J, with 8 bases in the middle.